Following are 4 T cell receptor beta chains from one sample sequenced in a study of CD8 T cells in ankylosing spondylitis. TCRdb itself ran the 5' RACE reads through MiXCR, one entry per CDR3 protein. The data contain 250,000 to 300,000 distinct CDR3 sequences, about 20% of them singletons. The sequenced sample consisted of blood, either unsorted or a sorted T cell fraction (not recorded which). The origin of the receptors is a male donor with ankylosing spondylitis or in good health (not recorded which).

The chain combines TRBV3-1 with TRBJ2-1; 12 bases map to TRBD2. V was clipped by 10 bases and J by 6 bases; unmatched bases: 7. The CDR3 sequence is 14 residues long. Looked up from germline, CDR1 is LGHDT and CDR2 is YNNKEL (reference sequence). The CDR3 protein is CATLAGGPVNEQFF. In DNA form, the CDR3 reads TGTGCCACCCTAGCGGGAGGGCCGGTCAATGAGCAGTTCTTC.

This clonotype was seen only a few times. The gene calls are TRBV5-1 and TRBJ2-5, with 7 bases identical to TRBD1. After removal of 2 bases from V and 2 bases from J, the junction contained 3 bases not matched to a gene. Germline CDR1 and CDR2: SGHRS and YFSETQ. The CDR3 is made up of 14 amino acids. The CDR3 spells CASSFGTAQETQYF. DNA of the CDR3: TGCGCCAGCAGCTTTGGGACAGCTCAAGAGACCCAGTACTTC.

This chain links TRBV12-3 or TRBV12-4 with TRBJ2-1, with D unclear. This CDR3 has 11 amino acids. Trimming stripped 7 bases from V and 8 bases from J, with 9 bases between. CDR3 sequence (DNA): TGTGCCAGCACCCTGTCCTATGAGCAGTTCTTC. It translates to CASTLSYEQFF.

The chain recombines TRBV7-9 with TRBJ2-5, with a tentative D call TRBD1 (5 bases). V lost 2 bases to trimming and J lost 5 bases, with 12 bases between them. This CDR3 has 14 amino acids. Germline-derived CDR1 and CDR2 are SEHNR and FQNEAQ (reference sequence). The CDR3 spells CASSLHGAHETQYF. The CDR3 DNA reads as TGTGCCAGCAGCTTACATGGGGCGCACGAGACCCAGTACTTC.